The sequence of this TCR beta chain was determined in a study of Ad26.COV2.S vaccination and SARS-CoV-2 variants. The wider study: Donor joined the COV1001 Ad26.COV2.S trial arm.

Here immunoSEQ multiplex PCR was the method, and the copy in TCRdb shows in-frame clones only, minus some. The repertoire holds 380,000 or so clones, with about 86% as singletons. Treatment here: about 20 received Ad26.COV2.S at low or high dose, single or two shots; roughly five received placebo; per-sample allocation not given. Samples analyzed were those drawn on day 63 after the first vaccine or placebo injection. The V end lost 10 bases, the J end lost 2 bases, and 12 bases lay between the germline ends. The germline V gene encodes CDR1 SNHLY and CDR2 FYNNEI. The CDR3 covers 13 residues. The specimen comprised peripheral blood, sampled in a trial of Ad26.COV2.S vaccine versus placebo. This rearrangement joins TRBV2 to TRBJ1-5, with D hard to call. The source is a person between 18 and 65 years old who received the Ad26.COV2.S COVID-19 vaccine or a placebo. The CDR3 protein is CAMRKGGNQPQHF. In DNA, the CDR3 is TGTGCCATGAGGAAGGGTGGCAATCAGCCCCAGCATTTT.